This note documents a single T cell receptor (beta chain) sequence. The antigen it binds to is not known. No per-base quality is available; no much larger clone lies one base away. This entry comes from a study of shared clonotypes between healthy human individuals (dated by TCRdb to the early 2020s). Some background on the complete study: The cohort included three men and two women between 18 and 49 years of age. For each donor, CD4 naive and CD4 memory were each run on three plates, CD8 naive on two plates, and CD8 memory on one plate. To estimate repertoire size and how much clonotype sharing occurs between individuals, the study deeply sequenced the blood TCR repertoires of roughly 5 healthy adults. Different laboratories and diverse techniques were used to prepare libraries and sequence TCR repertoires, to increase sequencing depth and limit assay-specific biases. Each donor's leukapheresis produced roughly between about 0.85 and 10 billion PBMCs.

The cysteine opens and the phenylalanine closes a CDR3 of 17 amino acids. Only the CDR3 part of the read is kept: 51 bases, read in frame from the first base. Based on the germline V gene (reference sequence), the CDR1 and CDR2 sequences are PRHDT and FYEKMQ. Ends trimmed: V by 2 bases, J by 4 bases; bases unmatched to a gene: 12. Results the study describes overall, beyond this receptor: Rarefaction of sorted-subset datasets indicated incomplete sequencing despite the large sequencing depth. Sharing across four donors was observed for around 5% of naive CD4, about 3.2% of naive CD8, 2% to 2.5% of memory CD4, and roughly 0.4% of memory CD8 clonotypes. Naive subsets generally had larger estimated clonotype richness than memory subsets. The genetic and exposure-history diversity represented was limited by the small number of donors. Clonotypes shared by all four sorted-subset donors showed higher generation probabilities than non-shared clonotypes. Sampling was restricted to blood, and TCR repertoires in tissues likely differ from the TCR repertoires found in blood. Based on pairwise subsampling, the degree of clonotype sharing among donors was expected to be affected by sequencing depth.

CD8 naive samples were CD45RO-negative cells positively selected for CCR7, giving a CD45RA+CCR7+ population that excluded TemRA cells. The donors were healthy, HIV-negative adults who had no recently reported acute infections or vaccinations. Only Caucasian adults living in Nashville, Tennessee, USA were represented among the donors. Blood was collected by leukapheresis, and PBMCs were isolated by Ficoll-Histopaque density gradient centrifugation and then cryopreserved in liquid nitrogen vapor phase. Purity and quantity of every magnetically sorted T cell population were checked by analytical flow cytometry. Genomic DNA was isolated from each sorted fraction and quantified by UV absorbance on a Nanodrop 2000c. Using the deep immunoSEQ assay, TCR CDR3 regions were amplified from genomic DNA by multiplex PCR. Extracted genomic DNA from each cell subset was distributed evenly across all wells of several immunoSEQ 96-well plates, and each plate was treated as a replicate. For sorted subsets, around 200 ng genomic DNA, equal to some 28,000 T cell genomes, was loaded into each replicate PCR. The purified libraries were quantified using a Qubit 3.0 fluorometer, sized with a Bioanalyzer 2100, and then quantified again using the KAPA Library Quantification kit. A separate single-read 150-cycle Illumina NextSeq 550 flow cell was used to sequence each immunoSEQ 96-well plate. The authors processed their data as follows. The immunoSEQ output contained only junctional sequences without quality scores, so filtering could not match that applied to full-length reads. Sequences were annotated with PyIR, a Python wrapper for IgBLAST v1.9, using IMGT germline references to assign V/J genes and CDR3. Any read was removed if the V/J assignment was weak (E-value above 1e-6), the CDR3 was missing, or the read contained stop codons, out-of-frame junctions, or ambiguous translated residues. V3J clonotypes were defined as sequences sharing the same inferred V gene, J gene, and CDR3 amino acid sequence. To compute the percentage overlap between repertoires, the number of shared unique clonotypes was divided by the size of the smaller repertoire. RTK rarefaction, the Chao1 estimator, and Recon v2.1 estimates of unobserved clonotypes were used to assess repertoire richness. OLGA was used to compute generation probabilities for all TCRbeta clonotypes that the gDNA method yielded from a few donors. In its TCRdb copy, this immuneACCESS table keeps in-frame sequences only and misses some clones. Where compared with another copy, unresolved V genes explain less than half of these, and the others have no known cause. D and trimming come from the DNA, and the V and J calls and clone size come from that table. In all, the sample holds 550,000 to 600,000 clones, and nearly 98% of those were seen once. Approximately 0.33% of the sample is held by the ten biggest clonotypes.

The sequence came from a man aged 25 to 45 in good health. Material for sequencing was naive CD8+ T cells sorted from blood. The sample's cell subset or site label is to be understood as: CD45RA+CCR7+. The chain employs TRBV13 and TRBJ1-2; TRBD1 aligns with 8 central bases. The DNA is TGTGCCAGCAGCTTATATGGACAGGGTTTGTCAGGCTATGGCTACACCTTC. Its translation is CASSLYGQGLSGYGYTF.